This T cell receptor (beta chain) was captured in a study of T cell responses to AZD1222 COVID-19 vaccine. Trimming cost V 3 bases and J 2 bases, with 19 bases left between them. The CDR3 contains 17 residues. Germline V gives CDR1 KGHSH, CDR2 LQKENI. Assay used: immunoSEQ multiplex PCR; TCRdb lists only in-frame clones, some missing. The sample records 100,000 to 150,000 clones, approximately 91% being singletons. The sequences come from peripheral blood, collected on day 0 of AZD1222 vaccination. This sequence joins TRBV18 and TRBJ1-2; no clear D. The clonotype comes from an adult in good health. CDR3 region: CASSPTPTQQPNYGYTF. CDR3 bases: TGTGCCAGCTCACCTACTCCAACGCAGCAGCCGAACTATGGCTACACCTTC. The full variable domain, with the rest looked up from reference TRBV18 and TRBJ1-2, is NAGVMQNPRHLVRRRGQEARLRCSPMKGHSHVYWYRQLPEEGLKFMVYLQKENIIDESGMPKERFSAEFPKEGPSILRIQQVVRGDSAAYFCASSPTPTQQPNYGYTFGSGTRLTVV.